This TCR beta chain was profiled in a study of blood T cell repertoires in COVID-19 (TCRdb year 2020). Concerning the study at large: Samples from collaborators originated in the United States, Italy and Spain and spanned both the acute and convalescent phases of COVID-19. Samples came from the ongoing ImmuneRACE study (first 160 participants) plus 1,254 subjects from 6 global collaborators. Deeply sampled blood TCRbeta repertoires from subjects exposed to, actively infected with, or recovered from COVID-19 were included in the dataset. The prospective study material was composed of cDNA or gDNA derived from T cells, B-cell-depleted T cells, or PBMCs. A de-identified subject ID, COVID-19 status, age in years and sex were almost always included in the sample metadata. The repertoires were made available in a free public database intended to serve as a resource for research on the immune response to SARS-CoV-2. Where HLA class I and class II types were available, the types were taken from metadata supplied by the sample provider, not from assay-based typing. General study outcomes and caveats: The quantity of clinical and demographic metadata differed by source and by participant and was supplied without curation.

At one collaborating source in Seattle, patients were enrolled during active infection and were followed longitudinally through the course of disease. Each collaborating institution followed its own protocols to collect whole blood in K2EDTA tubes. For TCRbeta analysis, collaborators shipped samples in one of three forms: frozen whole blood, isolated PBMCs, or DNA extracted from either of those sample types. V gives up 0 bases and J gives up 3 bases, and the segment between their germline ends measures 10 bases. The CDR3 runs 15 residues from the cysteine to the phenylalanine. CDR3 DNA is the only sequence kept; it has 45 bases, read in frame from the first base. CDR1 and CDR2 were assigned from the germline V gene as SNHLY and FYNNEI. TCRbeta CDR3 regions were amplified from genomic DNA by means of the immunoSEQ Assay, a bias-controlled multiplex PCR. Per the source publication's procedure: The number of nucleated cells in each sample was estimated from the amplification of reference gene primers within the assay. To quantify the absolute abundance of each unique TCRbeta CDR3 rearrangement, sequence reads were collapsed and filtered. For each sample, productive Simpson clonality was calculated as the square root of Simpson's diversity index over productive rearrangements. This is the immuneACCESS table as TCRdb keeps it, with only in-frame sequences that have V and J called. A part of the clones is gone; compared with another copy, unresolved V genes explain less than half, and the rest is unexplained. D and trimming come from the DNA, and the V and J calls and clone size come from that table. The sample table records over 200,000 clones; 75% to 95% of these occur just once. The top ten hold around 2.6% of the sample.

Worth noting for this clone: There is no known antigen for this receptor. Qualities for individual bases were not recorded, and no much larger clone is one base off.

This chain is built from TRBV2 and TRBJ2-3; no D gene is confidently identified. The clonotype was recovered from a person under 35 with COVID-19, enrolled during active disease. Sequenced sample: peripheral blood. The CDR3 region has the sequence CASSEALSGTDTQYF. Here is the DNA: TGTGCCAGCAGTGAAGCGCTTTCCGGGACAGATACGCAGTATTTT. The variable domain in full, with residues beyond the CDR3 obtained from the reference TRBV2 and TRBJ2-3 genes, is EPEVTQTPSHQVTQMGQEVILRCVPISNHLYFYWYRQILGQKVEFLVSFYNNEISEKSEIFDDQFSVERPDGSNFTLKIRSTKLEDSAMYFCASSEALSGTDTQYFGPGTRLTVL.